The 11 T cell receptor beta chains below all came from one sample that was sequenced in a study of Ad26.COV2.S vaccination and SARS-CoV-2 variants. The method was immunoSEQ multiplex PCR; TCRdb's version includes in-frame clones alone and lacks a portion of them. The repertoire holds about 350,000 clones, with under 95% as singletons. Material: peripheral blood, obtained after recovery from COVID-19. Receptor source: a human donor who had recovered from COVID-19.

This chain uses TRBV10-1 with TRBJ2-7, with D perhaps matching TRBD2 (5 bases). Trimming took off 10 bases at V and 6 bases at J, with 19 bases between the two ends. CDR1 is WNHNN and CDR2 is SYGVQD in the germline V gene (reference sequence). CDR3 length equals 13 residues. The CDR3 DNA sequence: TGCGCCACCGCCTTATACCGGGATCGCGAGCAGTACTTC. Protein: CATALYRDREQYF.

The chain employs TRBV5-1 and TRBJ1-5; D remains ambiguous. V lost 2 bases and J 0 bases, leaving 9 bases between the germline ends. This CDR3 comprises 15 residues. Germline lookup yields CDR1 SGHRS and CDR2 YFSETQ. The CDR3 is CASSFSGDSNQPQHF. The CDR3 DNA sequence: TGCGCCAGCAGCTTTAGCGGGGATAGCAATCAGCCCCAGCATTTT.

V and J are TRBV11-2 and TRBJ1-1; the D is unclear. The CDR3 sequence is 14 residues long. CDR1 is SGHAT, CDR2 FQNNGV, per germline. Trimming removed 4 bases at V and 1 base at J, with 10 bases between. Here the CDR3 reads CASSSLPENTEAFF. CDR3 nucleotide sequence: TGTGCCAGCAGCTCCCTCCCAGAGAACACTGAAGCTTTCTTT. The full variable domain, its missing parts supplied by reference TRBV11-2 and TRBJ1-1, is EAGVAQSPRYKIIEKRQSVAFWCNPISGHATLYWYQQILGQGPKLLIQFQNNGVVDDSQLPKDRFSAERLKGVDSTLKIQPAKLEDSAVYLCASSSLPENTEAFFGQGTRLTVV.

The chain couples TRBV18 to TRBJ1-2; 7 bases fit TRBD1. V dropped 5 bases and J dropped 4; count of bases not matched to a gene: 13. The germline V gene encodes CDR1 KGHSH and CDR2 LQKENI. This CDR3 has 16 amino acids. The CDR3 DNA reads TGTGCCAGCTCAAGACAGGGAGGCTCGGTTAGCTATGGCTACACCTTC. It codes for CASSRQGGSVSYGYTF.

The V gene is TRBV14, the J gene TRBJ2-7; D remains unclear. This CDR3 comprises 14 residues. Trimming took 0 bases from V and 4 from J, leaving 10 bases between them. In germline, CDR1 is SGHDN, CDR2 FVKESK. The CDR3 DNA reads as TGTGCCAGCAGCCAAGATGATCTGGGTTACGAGCAGTACTTC. It is translated as CASSQDDLGYEQYF.

This chain links TRBV7-6 with TRBJ1-1; D is unclear. The length of the CDR3 is 15 residues. Trimming left V 1 base short and J 3 bases short, with 12 bases between. The V gene's germline CDR1 is SGHVS and CDR2 FNYEAQ. The CDR3: CASSLGITGHTEAFF. For the CDR3, the DNA is TGTGCCAGCAGCTTAGGGATAACTGGACACACTGAAGCTTTCTTT.

The chain carries TRBV18 and TRBJ1-5; 7 bases agree with TRBD1. The CDR3 is made up of 15 amino acids. Germline V gene lookup returns CDR1 KGHSH and CDR2 LQKENI. J lost 7 bases, V lost 4 bases, and 10 bases had no gene match. The CDR3 sequence: CASSHDQGEGQPQHF. DNA for the CDR3: TGTGCCAGCTCACATGACCAGGGGGAAGGACAGCCCCAGCATTTT.

The rearrangement links TRBV6-2 or TRBV6-3 to TRBJ1-2; D perhaps matches TRBD1 (5 bases). CDR1 is MNHEY, CDR2 SVGEGT, per germline. The CDR3 has 11 residues. V dropped 4 bases and J dropped 6 bases, with 6 bases sitting between them. CDR3 nucleotides: TGTGCCAGCAGTTCAGGGAATGGCTACACCTTC. It yields the protein CASSSGNGYTF.

The chain joins TRBV7-8 to TRBJ2-1, with D perhaps TRBD1 (5 bases). Per the germline V gene, CDR1 is SGHVS and CDR2 is FQNEAQ. Trimming removed 2 bases from V and 8 bases from J, with 16 bases in between. The CDR3 length is 15 residues. CDR3 protein: CASSLMAGITYEQFF. The CDR3 DNA sequence: TGTGCCAGCAGCTTAATGGCAGGGATTACATATGAGCAGTTCTTC.

Of note for this clone: Other DNA sequences in the same sample also yield this CDR3. The chain is built from TRBV5-1 and TRBJ2-2; TRBD2 agrees at 8 bases. V trimming: 1 base; J trimming: 3 bases; junction bases outside the gene matches: 2. This CDR3 region has 15 residues. Germline CDR1 reads SGHRS; CDR2 reads YFSETQ. In nucleotides, the CDR3 is TGCGCCAGCAGCTTGTCCGGGGGGGACACCGGGGAGCTGTTTTTT. It is translated as CASSLSGGDTGELFF.

The chain couples TRBV3-1 (or the pseudogene TRBV3-2) to TRBJ1-5; D gene ambiguous. Trimming stripped 2 bases from V and 5 bases from J, with 7 bases between. This CDR3 comprises 13 residues. Per the germline V gene, CDR1 is LGHDT and CDR2 is YNNKEL (reference sequence). The CDR3 DNA follows: TGTGCCAGCAGCCAAAGACCTGATCAGCCCCAGCATTTT. This translates into CASSQRPDQPQHF.